This T cell receptor (beta chain) was profiled in a study of response to subunit inactivated influenza vaccine. Findings and caveats of the study: Each seasonal flu vaccination may recruit only limited new T cells, authors suggested.

A single record per CDR3 protein comes from TCRdb applying MiXCR to the RT-PCR reads. The data contain around 480,000 distinct CDR3 sequences, roughly 9.8% of them singletons. This clonotype was counted a few times. Its antigen is not known. There are 15 residues in the CDR3. Trimming took 0 bases from V and 7 from J, leaving 14 bases between them. Germline values: CDR1 LGHNA, CDR2 YSLEER. The sequence derives from a man in his fifties who received an inactivated influenza vaccine. The sample in question was PBMCs from blood, obtained about 40 days after vaccination. The chain carries TRBV4-3 and TRBJ2-3; possibly TRBD1 for D (6 bases). Here the CDR3 reads CASSQDWDNSYTQYF. DNA of the CDR3: TGCGCCAGCAGCCAAGATTGGGACAACTCCTATACGCAGTATTTT.